A selection of T cell receptor beta chains follows, all from one sample in a study of blood T cell repertoires in COVID-19. Clones were sequenced by immunoSEQ multiplex PCR, and TCRdb holds only the in-frame ones, with some missing. There are some 150,000 clones in the sample; around 76% occur only once, and approximately 9.1% lies in the top ten. Sequenced material: peripheral blood. Source of these receptors: a woman in her sixties or seventies with acute or convalescent COVID-19. CDR3s include the opening cysteine and the closing phenylalanine or tryptophan. A D gene is named only where the DNA matches it firmly. Only part of the rows carry a size: once, few, many, or a class if the clone is expanded.

abundance | j_gene | d_gene | v_gene | CDR3nt | CDR3aa
. | TRBJ2-3 | . | TRBV14 | TGTGCCAGCAGCCAGAGCCGGGGAACCCTAAGCACAGATACGCAGTATTTT | CASSQSRGTLSTDTQYF
. | TRBJ2-1 | . | TRBV2 | TGTGCCAGCAGTCTGGGGCCGGACCATGAGCAGTTCTTC | CASSLGPDHEQFF
. | TRBJ2-7 | TRBD1 | TRBV4-3 | TGCGCCAGCAGCCAAGAATACAGGGGGCCCTTCTACGAGCAGTACTTC | CASSQEYRGPFYEQYF
. | TRBJ2-3 | . | TRBV19 | TGTGCCAGTAGTATGGGACTGGACGTTCCGAGACGCACAGATACGCAGTATTTT | CASSMGLDVPRRTDTQYF
few | TRBJ1-5 | . | TRBV21-1 | TGTGCCAGCAGCAACTGGACAAATAGCAATCAGCCCCAGCATTTT | CASSNWTNSNQPQHF
. | TRBJ1-5 | . | TRBV10-3 | TGTGCCATCAGTGATCGGGAAGAACAGCCCCAGCATTTT | CAISDREEQPQHF
. | TRBJ1-2 | TRBD1 | TRBV28 | TGTGCCAGCAGGGCCGGGACAGGGGTATCTGGCTACACCTTC | CASRAGTGVSGYTF
few | TRBJ2-1 | TRBD1 | TRBV5-5 | TGTGCCAGCAGCCCCGGGACAGGGGTCGGGTACTACAATGAGCAGTTCTTC | CASSPGTGVGYYNEQFF
. | TRBJ1-1 | . | TRBV6-2/TRBV6-3 | TGTGCCAGCAGTTACCGTCGTGGGGACAAAGCTTTCTTT | CASSYRRGDKAFF
. | TRBJ1-1 | TRBD1 | TRBV2 | TGTGCCAGCAGAGACAGGGGGGCTAACACTGAAGCTTTCTTT | CASRDRGANTEAFF
. | TRBJ2-1 | . | TRBV4-3 | TGCGCCAGCAGGGAAACCGAGGGCCCAACTGCCAAGCAGTTCTTC | CASRETEGPTAKQFF
. | TRBJ1-5 | . | TRBV28 | TGTGCCAGCAGTTTCAGGAATGGCAATCAGCCCCAGCATTTT | CASSFRNGNQPQHF
few | TRBJ2-7 | TRBD2 | TRBV5-4 | TGTGCCAGCAGCCGCTATAGCGGGAGGGGGGAACAGTACTTC | CASSRYSGRGEQYF
few | TRBJ2-5 | . | TRBV19 | TGTGCCAGTAGTAGAGCGTTTCAAGAGACCCAGTACTTC | CASSRAFQETQYF
. | TRBJ1-1 | . | TRBV2 | TGTGCCAGCACCCGGGAGGGTCGCACTGAAGCTTTCTTT | CASTREGRTEAFF
. | TRBJ2-7 | TRBD1 | TRBV2 | TGTGCCGGGGGACAGGGAATCAACGAGCAGTACTTC | CAGGQGINEQYF
. | TRBJ1-2 | TRBD1 | TRBV15 | TGTGCCACCAGGCAGGGGGCAGTGGACTATGGCTACACCTTC | CATRQGAVDYGYTF
. | TRBJ2-6 | . | TRBV27 | TGTGCCAGCAGTTTAGTGGGGCTGGGGTGGGGCTCTGGGGCCAACGTCCTGACTTTC | CASSLVGLGWGSGANVLTF
. | TRBJ2-3 | TRBD2 | TRBV5-6 | TGTGCCAGCAGCTTGGGGTGGACTAGCGGGGCCTTACGGACGCAGTATTTT | CASSLGWTSGALRTQYF
. | TRBJ2-7 | . | TRBV6-5 | TGTGCCAGCAGCTCACAGGTTCTCTCTACAGAACAGTACTTC | CASSSQVLSTEQYF
. | TRBJ1-1 | . | TRBV3-1/TRBV3-2 | TGTGCCAGCAGCCAAACGACAGGTCGGACTGAAGCTTTCTTT | CASSQTTGRTEAFF
. | TRBJ1-3 | TRBD1 | TRBV3-1/TRBV3-2 | TGTGCCAGCAGCACGGGGACAGCTCAGGGCTTATATTTT | CASSTGTAQGLYF
once | TRBJ1-2 | TRBD1 | TRBV6-5 | TGTGCCAGCAGTTACTCGTGGGACAGGCCCTATGGCTACACCTTC | CASSYSWDRPYGYTF
medium-sized | TRBJ2-2 | TRBD2 | TRBV2 | TGTGCCAGCACTAGCGGTAACACCGGGGAGCTGTTTTTT | CASTSGNTGELFF
. | TRBJ1-6 | . | TRBV9 | TGTGCCAGCAGCGTAGAACAGACCTCTCATTCACCCCTCCACTTT | CASSVEQTSHSPLHF
. | TRBJ2-3 | TRBD2 | TRBV14 | TGTGCCAGCAGCCAAGCTGCGCGACTAGCGGGAGTGGGAGATACGCAGTATTTT | CASSQAARLAGVGDTQYF
. | TRBJ1-2 | . | TRBV28 | TGTGCCAGCGGCCTATCTGCGGGGGTTTCTAACTATGGCTACACCTTC | CASGLSAGVSNYGYTF
. | TRBJ1-2 | . | TRBV9 | TGTGCCAGCAGCTTTACTGGGGGGGTCATGGATGGCTACACCTTC | CASSFTGGVMDGYTF
. | TRBJ2-3 | TRBD2 | TRBV7-2 | TGTGCCAGTCAGCGGGGGGGAACAGATACGCAGTATTTT | CASQRGGTDTQYF
. | TRBJ1-6 | . | TRBV6-5 | TGTGCCAGCAATACAGGGAATTCACCCCTCCACTTT | CASNTGNSPLHF
. | TRBJ2-3 | TRBD2 | TRBV7-2 | TGTGCCAGCAGCTTAGCGGGGACTAGCGCCACAGATACGCAGTATTTT | CASSLAGTSATDTQYF
. | TRBJ1-1 | . | TRBV6-1 | TGTGCCAGCGGTAAAGGTTTTGGGGGCCTTTTACCCGGTACTGAAGCTTTCTTT | CASGKGFGGLLPGTEAFF
. | TRBJ1-1 | . | TRBV28 | TGTGCCAGCATCAAACAGGGAAACGAGAACACTGAAGCTTTCTTT | CASIKQGNENTEAFF
. | TRBJ1-3 | TRBD1 | TRBV3-1/TRBV3-2 | TGTGCCAGCAGCCAAATGGTGGGGACAGGGGGAAACACCATATATTTT | CASSQMVGTGGNTIYF
once | TRBJ2-7 | TRBD1 | TRBV28 | TGTGCCAGCACCTCATATTGGACCCGACAGGGGGCTTACGAGCAGTACTTC | CASTSYWTRQGAYEQYF
. | TRBJ2-1 | TRBD2 | TRBV11-2 | TGTGCCAGCAGCCCCGTTATAGCGGGAGTTCCGAATGAGCAGTTCTTC | CASSPVIAGVPNEQFF
. | TRBJ1-5 | . | TRBV6-2/TRBV6-3 | TGTGCCAGCAGTTCGCAGGGAACGAGGCAGCCCCAGCATTTT | CASSSQGTRQPQHF
. | TRBJ1-3 | . | TRBV4-2 | TGTGCCAGCAGCCAAGGCTACTCTGGAAACACCATATATTTT | CASSQGYSGNTIYF
. | TRBJ2-7 | . | TRBV3-1/TRBV3-2 | TGTGCCAGCAGCCTCTTCTACGAGCAGTACTTC | CASSLFYEQYF
few | TRBJ2-3 | TRBD1 | TRBV19 | TGTGCCAGTAGGACAGGGGGAAACACAGATACGCAGTATTTT | CASRTGGNTDTQYF